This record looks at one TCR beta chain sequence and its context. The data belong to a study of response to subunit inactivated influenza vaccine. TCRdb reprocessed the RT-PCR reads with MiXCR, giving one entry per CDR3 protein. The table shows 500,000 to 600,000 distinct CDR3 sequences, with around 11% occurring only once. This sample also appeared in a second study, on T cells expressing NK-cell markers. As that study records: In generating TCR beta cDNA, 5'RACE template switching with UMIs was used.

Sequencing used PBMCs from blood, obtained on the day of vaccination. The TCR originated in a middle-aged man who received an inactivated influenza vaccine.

The CDR3 DNA reads TGTGCCAGCAGCTTATCGGGGGGAGGATCAGATACGCAGTATTTT. Its protein is CASSLSGGGSDTQYF. The chain joins TRBV7-2 to TRBJ2-3; 7 bases line up with TRBD2. This CDR3 is built from 15 residues. Germline loops: CDR1 SGHTA, CDR2 FQGNSA. The junction had 6 bases not matched to a gene; V was cut back by 2 bases and J by 4 bases. The full variable domain, its missing parts supplied by reference TRBV7-2 and TRBJ2-3, is GAGVSQSPSNKVTEKGKDVELRCDPISGHTALYWYRQSLGQGLEFLIYFQGNSAPDKSGLPSDRFSAERTGGSVSTLTIQRTQQEDSAVYLCASSLSGGGSDTQYFGPGTRLTVL.